The 13 T cell receptor beta chains below were found in one sample sequenced in a study of T cell changes during pregnancy in multiple sclerosis. Data came from immunoSEQ multiplex PCR; TCRdb stores just in-frame clones and leaves some out. The table lists tens of thousands of clones, almost 95% of them singletons. This specimen was peripheral blood, taken after pregnancy. The receptors here all came from a female donor with multiple sclerosis, enrolled in a pregnancy study.

This clone appeared a single time. The rearrangement links TRBV20-1 to TRBJ1-2; a weak D match, TRBD1 (6 bases). Trimming stripped 7 bases from V and 6 bases from J, with 12 bases between. Germline assignment: CDR1 DFQATT and CDR2 SNEGSKA (reference sequence). The CDR3 length is 11 residues. In nucleotides, the CDR3 is TGCAGTGTCCCAGGGGCGCATGGCTACACCTTC. Amino acids: CSVPGAHGYTF.

The gene calls are TRBV19 and TRBJ2-3; D not certain. The CDR3 is made up of 13 amino acids. Germline loops: CDR1 LNHDA, CDR2 SQIVND (reference sequence). The ends were cut back, 4 bases at V and 8 bases at J, with 13 bases in the middle. CDR3 nucleotide sequence: TGTGCCAGTAGTACCGTCCCACCGGGTACGCAGTATTTT. Protein product: CASSTVPPGTQYF.

J is TRBJ2-2 and V is TRBV4-3; TRBD2 aligns across 7 bases. CDR1 LGHNA and CDR2 YSLEER come from the germline V gene. The CDR3 length is 18 residues. With 4 bases clipped from V and 0 bases from J, the junction kept 11 bases outside the gene matches. The CDR3 sequence: CASSPGGAGSANTGELFF. CDR3 nucleotides: TGCGCCAGCAGCCCGGGCGGAGCGGGGAGCGCGAACACCGGGGAGCTGTTTTTT.

The CDR3 reads CASTLQGDTEAFF. The CDR3 nucleotides are TGCGCCAGCACTCTACAGGGGGACACTGAAGCTTTCTTT. V is TRBV5-1 and J is TRBJ1-1; the match to TRBD1 covers 8 bases. From germline, CDR1 is SGHRS and CDR2 YFSETQ. V trimming: 6 bases; J trimming: 3 bases; junction bases outside the gene matches: 4. The CDR3 runs to 13 residues.

The V gene is TRBV28, the J gene TRBJ2-7, with 8 bases lining up with TRBD2. CDR1 and CDR2 (germline): MDHEN, SYDVKM. The CDR3 covers 14 residues. With V trimmed by 5 bases and J by 7 bases, 10 bases remained unmatched. CDR3 sequence: CASSPAPAGDEQYF. The CDR3 nucleotides read TGTGCCAGCAGTCCCGCCCCAGCGGGAGATGAGCAGTACTTC. Combining the CDR3 with reference TRBV28 and TRBJ2-7 gives the whole variable domain DVKVTQSSRYLVKRTGEKVFLECVQDMDHENMFWYRQDPGLGLRLIYFSYDVKMKEKGDIPEGYSVSREKKERFSLILESASTNQTSMYLCASSPAPAGDEQYFGPGTRLTVT.

This clone was recorded only once. V is TRBV6-5 and J is TRBJ2-7; 8 bases are shared with TRBD2. Trimming removed 2 bases from V and 2 bases from J; junction bases left unmatched: 5. The CDR3 sequence is 15 residues long. Germline lookup yields CDR1 MNHEY and CDR2 SVGAGI. The CDR3 DNA reads as TGTGCCAGCAGTTACGACGGCGGGAGGACCTACGAGCAGTACTTC. As protein: CASSYDGGRTYEQYF.

Worth noting for this clone: The junction departs from the called germline gene at one end, perhaps through a read error. The chain recombines TRBV29-1 with TRBJ1-1; D unclear. The CDR3 length is 11 residues. Germline CDR1 and CDR2: SQVTM and ANQGSEA. The DNA of the CDR3 is TGCAGCGTTGATAGAGCGACTGCAGCTTTCTTT. Translated, it gives CSVDRATAAFF. Full variable domain (remainder filled in from reference TRBV29-1 and TRBJ1-1): SAVISQKPSRDICQRGTSLTIQCQVDSQVTMMFWYRQQPGQSLTLIATANQGSEATYESGFVIDKFPISRPNLTFSTLTVSNMSPEDSSIYLCSVDRATAAFFGQGTRLTVV.

The chain links TRBV7-9 to TRBJ2-5, with a weak D call TRBD2 (6 bases). V lost 4 bases, J lost 3 bases, and 9 bases lay in between. Germline V lookup: CDR1 SEHNR, CDR2 FQNEAQ (reference sequence). The CDR3 totals 13 residues. The CDR3 DNA is TGTGCCAGCAGCTCAGGAGGGGAAGAGACCCAGTACTTC. Translation: CASSSGGEETQYF.

This clone was recorded only once. The gene calls are TRBV5-1 and TRBJ2-5; unclear D gene. V was cut by 4 bases and J by 8 bases, with 12 bases left in between. The CDR3 totals 12 residues. CDR1 is SGHRS, CDR2 YFSETQ, per germline. CDR3 sequence reads: CASSPNQETQYF. DNA of the CDR3: TGCGCCAGCAGCCCAAACCAGGAAACCCAGTACTTC.

V gene TRBV19 combines with J gene TRBJ2-1, with D perhaps TRBD2 (6 bases). CDR3 size: 16 residues. Germline CDR1 LNHDA, CDR2 SQIVND (reference sequence). V was trimmed by 3 bases and J by 7 bases, leaving 19 bases between them. The CDR3 here is CASSMNLAEKRNEQFF. CDR3 nucleotides: TGTGCCAGTAGTATGAACTTAGCGGAAAAAAGGAATGAGCAGTTCTTC.

The V call is TRBV7-2, the J call TRBJ2-3, with no clear D. Germline V gene sequence: CDR1 SGHTA, CDR2 FQGNSA. With 5 bases removed from V and 2 bases from J, the gap between germline ends came to 11 bases. This CDR3 has 14 amino acids. Here the CDR3 DNA reads TGTGCCAGCAGCCCTAGACGGCACACAGATACGCAGTATTTT. Residues: CASSPRRHTDTQYF.

This sequence joins TRBV6-5 and TRBJ2-5; 11 bases line up with TRBD1. The ends lost 2 bases at V and 4 bases at J; junction bases unmatched: 6. This CDR3 spans 16 amino acids. Germline V gene data show CDR1 as MNHEY and CDR2 as SVGAGI. The CDR3 DNA follows: TGTGCCAGCAGTTACCGACCCGGGACAGGGGGAGAGACCCAGTACTTC. As protein: CASSYRPGTGGETQYF.

The rearrangement joins TRBV30 to TRBJ1-2, with 9 nucleotides matching TRBD1. The ends lost 3 bases at V and 8 bases at J; junction bases unmatched: 13. In germline, CDR1 is GTSNPN, CDR2 SVGIG (reference sequence). CDR3 length equals 15 residues. The CDR3 region has the DNA TGTGCCTGGAGCGACGGCCAAGGGACAGGGAGAGGCTACACCTTC. Residues: CAWSDGQGTGRGYTF.